What follows describes a single TCR beta chain. In the PCR, 60 Vbeta and 13 Jbeta primers were used. Assay used: immunoSEQ multiplex PCR; TCRdb lists only in-frame clones, some missing. The sample contains about 98,000 clones, around 77% of which appear only once. The data belong to a study of cytomegalovirus exposure and HLA in healthy donors. Study background: Falling in the Caucasian-associated ancestry cluster were approximately 86% of under 450 genotyped donors.

CDR1 SEHNR and CDR2 FQNEAQ come from the germline V gene (reference sequence). With V trimmed by 5 bases and J by 5 bases, 8 bases remained unmatched. This CDR3 is built from 15 residues. The sample comprised PBMCs. This TCR was sampled from a male donor in good health and CMV-seropositive. This rearrangement joins TRBV7-9 to TRBJ1-1; 10 bases fit TRBD1. The CDR3 bases are TGTGCCAGCAGCCCCGACAGGGGGCCGACGACTGAAGCTTTCTTT. It specifies CASSPDRGPTTEAFF.